A selection of T cell receptor beta chains follows, all from one sample in a study of CD8+ T cells in alopecia areata. Here immunoSEQ multiplex PCR was the method, and the copy in TCRdb shows in-frame clones only, minus some. The sample includes about 150,000 clones, around 55% of them seen just once. The sample was CD4+ T cells sorted from blood. These receptor sequences come from a human donor in good health. CDR3s include the opening cysteine and the closing phenylalanine or tryptophan. Each record gives: V gene, J gene, D gene, clone size, CDR3 protein, CDR3 DNA. The D gene is left open where the match is weak. The size entry is marked missing in some rows and otherwise reads once, few, many or a size class.

TRBV12-5	TRBJ2-3	TRBD2	-	CASGLSGRAWDTQYF	TGTGCTAGTGGTTTATCCGGGAGGGCCTGGGATACGCAGTATTTT
TRBV6-5	TRBJ2-7	-	-	CASSLEGDGGEQYF	TGTGCCAGCAGTCTTGAGGGTGACGGGGGCGAGCAGTACTTC
TRBV5-6	TRBJ1-2	-	-	CASSLAQPHYGGYTF	TGTGCCAGCAGCTTGGCTCAGCCACACTATGGCGGCTACACCTTC
TRBV10-3	TRBJ2-1	-	few	CAISESASSSYNEQFF	TGTGCCATCAGTGAGTCGGCGTCGAGCTCCTACAATGAGCAGTTCTTC
TRBV30	TRBJ1-1	-	-	CAWSVLGNTEAFF	TGTGCCTGGAGTGTATTAGGGAACACTGAAGCTTTCTTT
TRBV29-1	TRBJ2-3	TRBD2	-	CSVRGLAGSDTQYF	TGCAGCGTTCGTGGACTAGCGGGATCAGATACGCAGTATTTT
TRBV29-1	TRBJ1-1	-	-	CSAQLRVGNTEAFF	TGCAGCGCCCAACTTCGGGTCGGGAACACTGAAGCTTTCTTT
TRBV30	TRBJ1-4	-	-	CAWTESGEKLFF	TGTGCCTGGACCGAGTCCGGGGAAAAACTGTTTTTT
TRBV5-1	TRBJ1-2	-	-	CASSLSGTLSGGYTF	TGCGCCAGCAGTCTTTCCGGGACGTTGTCGGGTGGCTACACCTTC
TRBV4-2	TRBJ2-5	-	-	CASSQEGSEGDKTQYF	TGTGCCAGCAGCCAAGAAGGAAGTGAGGGAGACAAGACCCAGTACTTC
TRBV6-1	TRBJ1-5	-	few	CASTEGVQPQHF	TGTGCCAGCACCGAGGGAGTTCAGCCCCAGCATTTT
TRBV15	TRBJ2-1	-	-	CATSREGVINEQFF	TGTGCCACCAGCAGAGAAGGGGTGATCAATGAGCAGTTCTTC
TRBV29-1	TRBJ2-5	TRBD2	-	CSVGSGKETQYF	TGCAGCGTGGGCAGCGGGAAAGAGACCCAGTACTTC
TRBV29-1	TRBJ2-1	-	few	CSVELVSEQFF	TGCAGCGTAGAACTAGTATCTGAGCAGTTCTTC
TRBV25-1	TRBJ2-4	TRBD1	-	CASSEWAGTGGIQYF	TGTGCCAGCAGTGAATGGGCCGGGACAGGGGGGATTCAGTACTTC
TRBV28	TRBJ1-5	-	-	CASSFKGVRSNQPQHF	TGTGCCAGCAGTTTCAAAGGGGTCAGAAGCAATCAGCCCCAGCATTTT
TRBV28	TRBJ2-7	-	-	CASSFRGREIEQYF	TGTGCCAGCAGTTTCCGCGGTAGGGAGATAGAGCAGTACTTC
TRBV28	TRBJ2-1	TRBD2	-	CASSTPPGLEAFF	TGTGCCAGCAGTACCCCCCCGGGACTAGAGGCGTTCTTC
TRBV6-6	TRBJ1-2	TRBD1	-	CASSYNTGANYGYTF	TGTGCCAGCAGTTACAATACAGGGGCTAACTATGGCTACACCTTC
TRBV18	TRBJ1-2	-	-	CASSPTRDGYTF	TGTGCCAGCTCACCCACTCGAGACGGCTACACCTTC
TRBV29-1	TRBJ2-2	-	-	CSATRGNTGELFF	TGCAGCGCGACTAGGGGGAACACCGGGGAGCTGTTTTTT
TRBV14	TRBJ2-2	-	few	CASSQVRNTGELFF	TGTGCCAGCAGCCAAGTAAGAAACACCGGGGAGCTGTTTTTT
TRBV6-5	TRBJ1-5	-	-	CASRKNREINQPQHF	TGTGCCAGCCGGAAGAACAGGGAAATCAATCAGCCCCAGCATTTT
TRBV29-1	TRBJ1-1	TRBD1	-	CSVQRWDRASNTEAFF	TGCAGCGTTCAAAGGTGGGACAGGGCTTCGAACACTGAAGCTTTCTTT
TRBV29-1	TRBJ2-3	-	-	CSVEWGFDADTQYF	TGCAGCGTTGAGTGGGGGTTCGACGCAGATACGCAGTATTTT
TRBV4-1	TRBJ1-1	-	-	CASSQDNPGWNTEAFF	TGCGCCAGCAGCCAAGATAACCCAGGTTGGAACACTGAAGCTTTCTTT
TRBV29-1	TRBJ2-5	TRBD1	-	CSVQPGTAQETQYF	TGCAGCGTTCAACCCGGGACAGCCCAAGAGACCCAGTACTTC
TRBV4-1	TRBJ2-3	-	-	CASSQEGHDTDTQYF	TGCGCCAGCAGCCAAGAGGGACACGACACAGATACGCAGTATTTT
TRBV29-1	TRBJ2-1	-	-	CSVEVPYNEQFF	TGCAGCGTTGAAGTCCCCTACAATGAGCAGTTCTTC
TRBV29-1	TRBJ2-5	-	few	CSARQTRETQYF	TGCAGCGCGCGACAAACCCGGGAGACCCAGTACTTC
TRBV27	TRBJ2-1	TRBD2	few	CASSLSGVRTSGSNEQFF	TGTGCCAGCAGTTTATCGGGCGTTCGTACTAGCGGGAGCAATGAGCAGTTCTTC
TRBV19	TRBJ2-5	-	-	CASSLRGDIQETQYF	TGTGCCAGTAGTCTCCGCGGGGACATCCAAGAGACCCAGTACTTC
TRBV28	TRBJ1-2	TRBD1	few	CASRPRQGKNYGYTF	TGTGCCAGCAGGCCGAGACAGGGGAAGAACTATGGCTACACCTTC
TRBV29-1	TRBJ2-7	TRBD2	-	CSARAGRGNEQYF	TGCAGCGCCAGAGCGGGGAGAGGTAACGAGCAGTACTTC
TRBV6-1	TRBJ1-1	-	-	CASSTNGANTEAFF	TGTGCCAGCAGTACCAATGGGGCGAACACTGAAGCTTTCTTT
TRBV27	TRBJ2-1	TRBD2	-	CASRPGTSGYNEQFF	TGTGCCAGCAGGCCCGGGACTAGCGGCTACAATGAGCAGTTCTTC
TRBV29-1	TRBJ2-5	-	few	CSVVSGQETQYF	TGCAGCGTTGTCTCCGGGCAAGAGACCCAGTACTTC
TRBV2	TRBJ2-1	-	-	CASSEGGTYNEQFF	TGTGCCAGCAGTGAAGGCGGAACCTACAATGAGCAGTTCTTC
TRBV29-1	TRBJ1-1	-	-	CSVGPSSTEAFF	TGCAGCGTGGGACCGTCGAGCACTGAAGCTTTCTTT
TRBV28	TRBJ2-1	-	-	CASSFSLIDLSYNEQFF	TGTGCCAGCAGTTTCTCCCTCATAGACCTCTCCTACAATGAGCAGTTCTTC
TRBV29-1	TRBJ2-2	-	-	CSVGNTGELFF	TGCAGCGTTGGGAACACCGGGGAGCTGTTTTTT
TRBV2	TRBJ1-5	TRBD1	-	CASSLQGNLQPQHF	TGTGCCAGCAGCTTACAGGGGAACCTTCAGCCCCAGCATTTT
TRBV25-1	TRBJ2-7	-	-	CASSAGPGQYF	TGTGCCAGCAGTGCGGGACCTGGGCAGTACTTC
TRBV5-1	TRBJ2-3	TRBD2	-	CASSLALAGRDTQYF	TGCGCCAGCAGCTTGGCACTAGCGGGAAGAGATACGCAGTATTTT
TRBV10-3	TRBJ1-1	-	-	CAISESPSEAFF	TGTGCCATCAGTGAGTCGCCATCCGAAGCTTTCTTT
TRBV5-1	TRBJ1-1	-	-	CASPPEGTEAFF	TGCGCCAGCCCCCCCGAAGGCACTGAAGCTTTCTTT
TRBV7-9	TRBJ2-6	-	few	CASSSGLAGVLTF	TGTGCCAGCAGCTCGGGGCTTGCCGGCGTCCTGACTTTC
TRBV6-9	TRBJ2-7	-	-	CASRFPGSRRYEQYF	TGTGCCAGCAGATTCCCCGGGAGCCGGAGGTACGAGCAGTACTTC
TRBV29-1	TRBJ2-7	TRBD2	few	CSVGTSGRYEQYF	TGCAGCGTTGGGACTAGCGGGAGGTACGAGCAGTACTTC
TRBV5-6	TRBJ2-3	TRBD2	few	CASSFLAGASDTQYF	TGTGCCAGCAGCTTCCTAGCGGGGGCGTCAGATACGCAGTATTTT
TRBV7-2	TRBJ2-5	TRBD2	-	CASSQLAGGRETQYF	TGTGCCAGCAGCCAGTTAGCGGGAGGACGGGAGACCCAGTACTTC
TRBV5-1	TRBJ1-2	-	few	CASSLGRYGYTF	TGCGCCAGCAGCTTGGGGAGATATGGCTACACCTTC
TRBV29-1	TRBJ2-7	-	-	CSVGRSSYEQYF	TGCAGCGTTGGGCGGAGCTCCTACGAGCAGTACTTC
TRBV6-7	TRBJ2-5	-	-	CASSYHTEGETQYF	TGTGCCAGCAGTTACCATACAGAGGGAGAGACCCAGTACTTC